The 25 T cell receptor beta chains below come from one sample, sequenced in a study of blood T cells in healthy people across ages. A second roughly 6 to 12 cycle PCR used barcoded and J-beta primers. TCRdb recomputed calls from the 5' RACE reads with MiXCR, one row per CDR3 protein. Of approximately 2,000,000 distinct CDR3 sequences in the sample, around 40% were seen once. Sequenced sample: blood. The origin of the receptors is a human donor in good health.

In this sample, this clonotype turned up a few times. V and J are TRBV9 and TRBJ1-2, with D maybe TRBD1 (5 bases). The germline CDR1 and CDR2 sequences are SGDLS and YYNGEE. The CDR3 extends over 14 amino acids. Trimming pared 0 bases from V and 4 bases from J, leaving 10 bases between. The CDR3 is CASSVAAGGYGYTF. CDR3 sequence (DNA): TGTGCCAGCAGCGTAGCAGCGGGGGGCTATGGCTACACCTTC. Filled out from reference TRBV9 and TRBJ1-2, the complete variable domain reads DSGVTQTPKHLITATGQRVTLRCSPRSGDLSVYWYQQSLDQGLQFLIQYYNGEERAKGNILERFSAQQFPDLHSELNLSSLELGDSALYFCASSVAAGGYGYTFGSGTRLTVV.

The gene calls are TRBV20-1 and TRBJ2-7, with D unresolved. This CDR3 has 14 residues. V was trimmed by 2 bases and J by 6 bases, leaving 17 bases between them. The germline gives CDR1 DFQATT, CDR2 SNEGSKA (reference sequence). For the CDR3, the DNA is TGCAGTGCTAGAAGGACCAACGAGCTCGGCGAGCAGTACTTC. Translating it yields CSARRTNELGEQYF.

V is TRBV19 and J is TRBJ2-3; D gene unclear. This CDR3 contains 17 residues. V dropped 10 bases and J dropped 2 bases, with 25 bases sitting between them. The germline V gene has CDR1 LNHDA and CDR2 SQIVND (reference sequence). CDR3 region: CATATPLSNSDTDTQYF. In nucleotides, the CDR3 is TGTGCCACCGCCACCCCTTTGTCCAATTCGGACACAGATACGCAGTATTTT.

With regard to this clonotype: An end of the junction does not agree with germline; a read error may underlie this. The V and J genes are TRBV20-1 and TRBJ2-7; D might be TRBD2 (6 bases). The germline V gene has CDR1 DFQATT and CDR2 SNEGSKA (reference sequence). The CDR3 covers 12 residues. The chain's CDR3 is CSASKWGGERYF. CDR3 DNA: TGCAGTGCATCCAAATGGGGAGGCGAGCGGTACTTC.

This clonotype has more than one count but fewer than ten. The chain links TRBV6-1 to TRBJ1-1; no reliable D call. The CDR3 runs to 13 residues. Germline lookup yields CDR1 MNHNS and CDR2 SASEGT. The V end was cut by 5 bases, the J end by 5 bases, with 12 bases between. The CDR3 DNA sequence: TGTGCCAGCAGTTTGGACGAATCGACTGAAGCTTTCTTT. This sequence encodes CASSLDESTEAFF.

The gene calls are TRBV4-3 and TRBJ1-1; D call uncertain. In germline, CDR1 is LGHNA, CDR2 YSLEER. The CDR3 length is 14 residues. Between the trimmed V and J ends, which lost 1 base and 5 bases, there was a span of 11 bases. CDR3 coding DNA: TGCGCCAGCAGCCAAGTTGGGGTAACGACTGAAGCTTTCTTT. Protein product: CASSQVGVTTEAFF.

This clonotype was seen a few times. A read error may account for a junction end that differs from germline. The chain joins TRBV29-1 to TRBJ1-2, with 9 bases identical to TRBD1. Looked up from germline, CDR1 is SQVTM and CDR2 is ANQGSEA. The CDR3 is 14 amino acids. CDR3 sequence: CNVEDQDRGRGYTF. The CDR3, as DNA: TGCAACGTTGAAGATCAGGACAGGGGCCGTGGCTACACCTTC.

The genes are TRBV2 and TRBJ1-2; D is perhaps TRBD1 (6 bases). Trimming stripped 7 bases from V and 2 bases from J, with 17 bases between. There are 15 residues in the CDR3. Germline V lookup: CDR1 SNHLY, CDR2 FYNNEI. The DNA for the CDR3 is TGTGCCAGCATGAGACTAGGGGGACCCAACTATGGCTACACCTTC. Protein product: CASMRLGGPNYGYTF.

Regarding this clonotype: The missing conserved phenylalanine or tryptophan at the end of this CDR3 makes a read error likely. The chain recombines TRBV6-2 or TRBV6-3 with TRBJ1-6; 9 bases match TRBD1. CDR1 MNHEY and CDR2 SVGEGT come from the germline V gene. There are 13 residues in the CDR3. After removal of 7 bases from V and 7 bases from J, the junction contained 2 bases not matched to a gene. DNA for the CDR3: TGTGCCAGCATGGACAGGGGCAATTCACCCCTCCACTTG. Its protein is CASMDRGNSPLHL.

This clonotype was counted only a few times. The chain couples TRBV6-2 or TRBV6-3 to TRBJ1-6; the D gene is possibly TRBD1 (5 bases). CDR3 length: 15 residues. With 7 bases removed from V and 3 bases from J, the gap between germline ends came to 13 bases. CDR1 and CDR2 (germline): MNHEY, SVGEGT. CDR3 sequence reads: CASIDDRDYNSPLHF. CDR3 coding DNA: TGTGCCAGCATCGACGACAGAGACTATAATTCACCCCTCCACTTT.

The chain recombines TRBV20-1 with TRBJ2-3; D is uncertain. Germline V gene data show CDR1 as DFQATT and CDR2 as SNEGSKA (reference sequence). V dropped 2 bases and J dropped 4 bases, with 13 bases sitting between them. The CDR3 runs 14 residues. CDR3 loop: CSARLPGTADTQYF. The CDR3 DNA is TGCAGTGCTAGACTCCCTGGAACCGCAGATACGCAGTATTTT.

With respect to this clonotype: The junction shows a germline mismatch at one end, possibly a read error. The chain links TRBV20-1 to TRBJ2-4; D is ambiguous. The J call is doubtful: the DNA matches TRBJ2-7 better. There are 13 residues in the CDR3. Germline V gene sequence: CDR1 DFQATT, CDR2 SNEGSKA (reference sequence). CDR3 in DNA: TGCAGTGCTAGCCCCCACGGATCCTCCGAGCAGTACTTC. Amino acid sequence: CSASPHGSSEQYF.

This rearrangement joins TRBV20-1 to TRBJ2-3; 8 nucleotides line up with TRBD2. Germline V gives CDR1 DFQATT, CDR2 SNEGSKA (reference sequence). With V trimmed by 5 bases and J by 5 bases, 9 bases remained unmatched. The CDR3 extends over 14 amino acids. The chain's CDR3 is CSAFKAGALDTQYF. Here the CDR3 DNA reads TGCAGTGCTTTTAAAGCGGGGGCCCTAGATACGCAGTATTTT.

Written as DNA, the CDR3 is TGTGCTAGTGGTTTTACTGGTGCAGGGGACTCCTCTGGGGCCAACGTCCTGACTTTC. Amino acids: CASGFTGAGDSSGANVLTF. This chain joins TRBV12-5 and TRBJ2-6; D possibly matches TRBD1 or TRBD2 (6 bases each). This CDR3 contains 19 residues. Germline V gives CDR1 LGHNT, CDR2 FRNRAP. With 3 bases removed from V and 0 bases from J, the gap between germline ends came to 18 bases.

V is TRBV5-1 and J is TRBJ1-4; unclear D gene. Trimming removed 7 bases at V and 7 bases at J, with 20 bases between. This CDR3 region has 15 residues. Germline V CDR1 and CDR2: SGHRS, YFSETQ. The CDR3 DNA sequence: TGCGCCAGCCGAACGTCAGGTTCAGTTGGTGAAAAACTGTTTTTT. Translated, it gives CASRTSGSVGEKLFF.

This clonotype was observed a few times. The chain joins TRBV6-1 to TRBJ2-3; D not certain. The CDR3 consists of 15 residues. CDR1 and CDR2 (germline): MNHNS, SASEGT. Trimming shortened V by 6 bases and J by 2 bases, and 15 bases separated the two germline ends. The CDR3 DNA follows: TGTGCCAGCAGGGCCGACGGCGGATACACAGATACGCAGTATTTT. The encoded protein is CASRADGGYTDTQYF.

This sequence joins TRBV4-3 and TRBJ1-6; 7 nucleotides agree with TRBD1. Trimming took 0 bases from V and 4 from J; bases not matched to a gene: 6. The CDR3 is 17 residues long. Germline V gene lookup returns CDR1 LGHNA and CDR2 YSLEER. CDR3 residues: CASSQDRGTEYNSPLHF. The CDR3 nucleotides read TGCGCCAGCAGCCAAGATAGAGGGACAGAGTATAATTCACCCCTCCACTTT.

This clonotype appeared a few times. The gene calls are TRBV29-1 and TRBJ2-5; maybe TRBD2 (6 bases). The V gene lost 6 bases and the J gene lost 6 bases, with 17 bases spanning the gap. The CDR3 contains 13 residues. The V gene's germline CDR1 is SQVTM and CDR2 ANQGSEA. As DNA, the CDR3 is TGCAGCGTCTTTCCCGGGAGTGAGAAGACCCAGTACTTC. Its translation is CSVFPGSEKTQYF.

About this clonotype: Possible read error: a much larger clone is one base away. V is TRBV6-6 and J is TRBJ2-2; no firm D call. Trimming cost V 0 bases and J 7 bases, with 6 bases left between them. Germline CDR1 is MNHNY and CDR2 is SVGAGI (reference sequence). The CDR3 loop spans 13 amino acids. CDR3 sequence (DNA): TGTGCCAGCAGTTACTCGACAAACGGGGAGCTGTTTTTT. Encoded protein: CASSYSTNGELFF.

The V and J genes are TRBV5-5 and TRBJ2-6; D call uncertain. Per the germline V gene, CDR1 is SGHKS and CDR2 is YYEKEE (reference sequence). V lost 9 bases to trimming and J lost 3 bases, with 13 bases between them. The CDR3 covers 14 residues. The CDR3: CANSLRGGANVLTF. The CDR3 region has the DNA TGTGCCAACAGTCTCCGCGGTGGGGCCAACGTCCTGACTTTC.

The chain is built from TRBV18 and TRBJ1-2; D uncertain. The CDR3 has 14 amino acids. V lost 4 bases and J lost 8, with 17 bases in between. CDR1 KGHSH and CDR2 LQKENI come from the germline V gene. The CDR3 nucleotides are TGTGCCAGCTCACTTCAAGAGGGCCCAGAAGGCTACACCTTC. This encodes CASSLQEGPEGYTF.

This sequence joins TRBV5-1 and TRBJ1-4; possibly TRBD1 for D (6 bases). The CDR3 consists of 16 residues. Germline CDR1 SGHRS, CDR2 YFSETQ. Trimming cost V 1 base and J 4 bases, with 14 bases left between them. The CDR3 DNA is TGCGCCAGCAGCTTGCAACCGGGACACAGTAATGAAAAACTGTTTTTT. This sequence encodes CASSLQPGHSNEKLFF.

This clonotype occurred a few times. The V and J genes are TRBV2 and TRBJ2-2; the D gene could be TRBD1 or TRBD2 (5 bases each). Germline loops: CDR1 SNHLY, CDR2 FYNNEI. Trimming cost V 4 bases and J 3 bases, with 12 bases left between them. The CDR3 contains 15 residues. The CDR3 DNA sequence: TGTGCCAGCAGTGTAGCAAGGGGACACACCGGGGAGCTGTTTTTT. Amino acids: CASSVARGHTGELFF.

This clonotype was seen only a few times. The rearrangement links TRBV7-2 to TRBJ1-1, with 7 bases that match TRBD1. Losses at the gene ends were 7 bases for V and 1 base for J; bases not matched to a gene: 6. This CDR3 is 14 amino acids long. Germline V CDR1 and CDR2: SGHTA, FQGNSA. The CDR3 DNA sequence: TGTGCCAGCACCCTAGGGGGCCGGAACACTGAAGCTTTCTTT. It is translated as CASTLGGRNTEAFF.

This clonotype has just a few counts. The chain carries TRBV12-3 or TRBV12-4 and TRBJ2-5, with D possibly matching TRBD2 (6 bases). Deletions cut 6 bases from V and 3 bases from J, with 20 bases between. This CDR3 is built from 16 residues. CDR3 protein: CASSGGGKDTEETQYF. CDR3 sequence (DNA): TGTGCCAGCAGCGGTGGAGGGAAGGACACCGAAGAGACCCAGTACTTC.